The entry that follows covers one T cell receptor (beta chain) sequence. This entry belongs to a study of T cell responses to AZD1222 COVID-19 vaccine. Using immunoSEQ multiplex PCR, the repertoire was profiled, and TCRdb retains in-frame clones only, with some absent. The sample lists 92,000 or so clones, approximately 90% occurring once. The receptor comes from an adult in good health. Sequenced here: peripheral blood, sampled on day 0 of AZD1222 vaccination.

The CDR3 DNA follows: TGTGCCAGCAGCTTGGTCCGGGTAAACGAAGCTTTCTTT. It encodes CASSLVRVNEAFF. The chain couples TRBV5-5 to TRBJ1-1; D remains ambiguous. Germline-derived CDR1 and CDR2 are SGHKS and YYEKEE (reference sequence). The CDR3 is made up of 13 amino acids. Trimming pared 0 bases from V and 8 bases from J, leaving 11 bases between.